The TCR beta chain under discussion was sequenced for a study of shared clonotypes between healthy human individuals. This CDR3 has 14 amino acids. Unmatched junction bases numbered 10, after V lost 6 bases and J lost 11 bases. In germline, CDR1 is KGHSH, CDR2 LQKENI. An assay was performed, and its level was deep. The data were produced by immunoSEQ multiplex PCR, yet TCRdb's version contains in-frame clones alone and is incomplete. The sample yields 900,000 to 1,200,000 clones, approximately 78% seen once. The rearrangement links TRBV18 to TRBJ2-1; 10 bases are shared with TRBD2. This receptor was identified in a man aged 18-30 years in good health. Some clones in this sample may be carry-over from other donors' samples. The sequencing input was memory CD4+ T cells from PBMCs. As to subset: CD45RA-negative fraction. The CDR3 DNA is TGTGCCAGCTCCGAGACGAGCGGGAGGGACCAGCAGTTCTTC. This translates into CASSETSGRDQQFF.